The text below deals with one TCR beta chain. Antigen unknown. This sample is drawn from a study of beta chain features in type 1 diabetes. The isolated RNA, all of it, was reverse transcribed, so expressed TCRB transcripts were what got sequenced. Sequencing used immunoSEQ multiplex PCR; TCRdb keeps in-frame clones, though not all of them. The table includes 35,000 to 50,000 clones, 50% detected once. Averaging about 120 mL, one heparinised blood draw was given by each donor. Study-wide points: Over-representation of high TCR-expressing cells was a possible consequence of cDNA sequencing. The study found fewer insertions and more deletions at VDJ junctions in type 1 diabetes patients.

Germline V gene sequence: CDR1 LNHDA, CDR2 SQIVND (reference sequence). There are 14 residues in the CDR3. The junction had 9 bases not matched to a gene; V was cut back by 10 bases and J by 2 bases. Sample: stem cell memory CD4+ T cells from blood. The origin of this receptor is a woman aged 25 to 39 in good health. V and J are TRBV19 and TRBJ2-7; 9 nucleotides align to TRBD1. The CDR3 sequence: CATSTGQGTYEQYF. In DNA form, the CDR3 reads TGTGCCACGTCCACGGGACAGGGAACCTACGAGCAGTACTTC.